The T cell receptor beta chain described here comes from a study of shared clonotypes between healthy human individuals. The V and J ends lost 2 bases and 2 bases respectively, with 12 bases between them. The CDR3 is 15 residues long. Germline CDR1 and CDR2: MGHRA and YSYEKL. Assay runs were performed at deep level. Authors' data handling: From ImmunoSEQ came sequences covering only the junction and carrying no quality scores, so filtering differed. This table comes from immunoSEQ multiplex PCR, and its TCRdb copy is limited to in-frame clones, with some not included. Clone size and the V and J calls come from that table; the DNA yielded D and trimming. The sample contains over a million clones, about 80% of which appear only once. Study-wide findings and caveats: Sampling included only blood; tissue repertoires likely differ.

Those who donated, Caucasian adults without exception, all lived in Nashville, Tennessee. A remark on this clone: Antigen unknown.

This clonotype was obtained from a man younger than 35 in good health. Some clones in this sample may be carry-over from other donors' samples. V usage is TRBV4-1 and J usage is TRBJ1-2; perhaps TRBD1 as D (5 bases). Sequencing used memory CD4+ T cells from PBMCs. Subset given: CD45RA-negative fraction. The chain's CDR3 is CASSQQGGSNYGYTF. CDR3 DNA: TGCGCCAGCAGCCAACAGGGTGGCTCGAACTATGGCTACACCTTC.